The subject of this entry is one TCR beta chain. Its antigen is currently unknown. The PCR made use of 60 Vbeta and 13 Jbeta primers. Sequencing was performed with immunoSEQ multiplex PCR; in TCRdb, only in-frame clones are kept and a portion is missing. The repertoire holds approximately 140,000 clones, with 70% to 80% as singletons. The J segment lost 4 bases and the V segment lost 3 bases, leaving 8 bases of the junction unmatched. CDR3 length: 15 amino acids. In germline, CDR1 is GTSNPN, CDR2 SVGIG (reference sequence). When sampled, the donors appeared nominally healthy, though they likely had unrecorded immune exposures. These data come from a study of cytomegalovirus exposure and HLA in healthy donors. Study-level background: Genetic ancestry analysis placed over 75% of the 398 donors that were genotyped in the Caucasian-associated cluster.

Study-wide results and limits: Later on, analysis showed that most CMV-associated TCR beta chains appeared to be HLA-restricted. The study flagged around 150 TCR beta chains as cytomegalovirus-associated.

The sequencing input was PBMCs. The TCR originated in a woman aged 50 to 65 in good health and CMV-seronegative. The rearrangement uses TRBV30 and TRBJ1-5; TRBD1 matches at 8 bases. CDR3 nucleotide sequence: TGTGCCTGGAGGCAGGGGGCCGGGAGAAATCAGCCCCAGCATTTT. It translates to CAWRQGAGRNQPQHF. The full variable domain, in which reference TRBV30 and TRBJ1-5 provide the parts outside the CDR3, is SQTIHQWPATLVQPVGSPLSLECTVEGTSNPNLYWYRQAAGRGLQLLFYSVGIGQISSEVPQNLSASRPQDRQFILSSKKLLLSDSGFYLCAWRQGAGRNQPQHFGDGTRLSIL.